This T cell receptor beta chain was retrieved from a study of blood T cell repertoires in COVID-19. Study information: PBMCs, B-cell-depleted T cells, or T cells provided the cDNA or gDNA that made up the material.

The CDR3 is 15 amino acids. Germline lookup yields CDR1 SGHTA and CDR2 FQGNSA. With 0 bases removed from V and 4 bases from J, the gap between germline ends came to 11 bases. Assay used: immunoSEQ multiplex PCR; TCRdb lists only in-frame clones, some missing. The sample consists of a few hundred thousand clones, around 82% of them appearing once. Individuals drawn from 20 to 25 US areas were roughly 18 to 100 years old. Before being deemed recovered, Cohort 3 donors had two negative PCRs, clearance, or symptom resolution. V usage is TRBV7-2 and J usage is TRBJ2-3; a possible D gene is TRBD2 (6 bases). The TCR originated in a man aged 50 to 59 who had recovered from COVID-19. The sequenced material came from PBMCs or T cells enriched from blood (not recorded which). The DNA of the CDR3 is TGTGCCAGCAGCTTAGCCGTGGGAGGACCAGATACGCAGTATTTT. It specifies CASSLAVGGPDTQYF.